Listed here are 15 T cell receptor beta chains from one sample, sequenced in a study of cytomegalovirus exposure and HLA in healthy donors. Primers included in the PCR were 60 Vbeta and 13 Jbeta primers. Some clones are missing from TCRdb's copy, which holds only in-frame ones; the method was immunoSEQ multiplex PCR. Of around 110,000 clones detected, roughly 73% appear once; the ten largest clones hold roughly 0.9%. Sequencing input: PBMCs. These receptors were obtained from a woman aged 30 to 39 in good health and CMV-seronegative.

The chain couples TRBV4-1 to TRBJ2-7; TRBD2 matches 12 bases. V was pared by 4 bases and J by 5 bases, with 9 bases of the junction left unmatched. Germline CDR1 is MGHRA and CDR2 is YSYEKL. The CDR3 runs to 16 residues. CDR3 in amino acids: CASSPQVTSGSDEQYF. The CDR3 DNA sequence: TGCGCCAGCAGCCCACAGGTGACTAGCGGGAGCGACGAGCAGTACTTC.

This clone appeared once. The J gene is TRBJ2-7, the V gene TRBV10-3; D is possibly TRBD1 (5 bases). Germline CDR1 ENHRY, CDR2 SYGVKD. V was clipped by 7 bases and J by 0 bases, with 10 bases between them. CDR3 length: 13 amino acids. The CDR3 loop is CAINTDSSYEQYF. CDR3 nucleotides: TGTGCCATCAATACCGACAGCTCCTACGAGCAGTACTTC.

This sequence joins TRBV7-2 and TRBJ2-2, with D perhaps TRBD2 (7 bases). The germline V gene has CDR1 SGHTA and CDR2 FQGNSA. V dropped 5 bases and J dropped 7 bases, with 14 bases sitting between them. The CDR3 has 14 amino acids. The CDR3 region has the DNA TGTGCCAGCAGCAGGGGGGGCGGGGGCGGGGAGCTGTTTTTT. Translated, it gives CASSRGGGGGELFF. The full variable domain, rest sourced from reference TRBV7-2 and TRBJ2-2, is GAGVSQSPSNKVTEKGKDVELRCDPISGHTALYWYRQSLGQGLEFLIYFQGNSAPDKSGLPSDRFSAERTGGSVSTLTIQRTQQEDSAVYLCASSRGGGGGELFFGEGSRLTVL.

The chain combines TRBV20-1 with TRBJ1-1; D perhaps matches TRBD1 (5 bases). The V and J ends lost 6 bases and 2 bases respectively, with 7 bases between them. Germline lookup yields CDR1 DFQATT and CDR2 SNEGSKA (reference sequence). This CDR3 spans 11 amino acids. The DNA of the CDR3 is TGCAGTGCCAGGGTTAACACTGAAGCTTTCTTT. It specifies CSARVNTEAFF.

The rearrangement links TRBV7-9 to TRBJ2-3; D unclear. Germline CDR1 reads SEHNR; CDR2 reads FQNEAQ (reference sequence). V was shortened by 6 bases and J by 1 base, with 8 bases between the two germline ends. There are 13 residues in the CDR3. The DNA of the CDR3 is TGTGCCAGCAGTTTTTCCGGCACAGATACGCAGTATTTT. It is translated as CASSFSGTDTQYF.

The rearrangement links TRBV11-2 to TRBJ2-7; 8 bases map to TRBD1. The CDR3 is made up of 15 amino acids. Germline lookup yields CDR1 SGHAT and CDR2 FQNNGV. Unmatched junction bases numbered 12, after V lost 5 bases and J lost 6 bases. The CDR3 sequence is CASSPRGTGVREQYF. CDR3 nucleotides: TGTGCCAGCAGCCCCAGGGGGACAGGTGTCCGCGAGCAGTACTTC.

A note on this clone: A junction boundary mismatches the germline segment, possibly from a read error. The rearrangement uses TRBV2 and TRBJ1-2; D possibly corresponds to TRBD1 (6 bases). Germline CDR1 reads SNHLY; CDR2 reads FYNNEI. The CDR3 loop spans 13 amino acids. CDR3 in amino acids: CASTETGTYGYTF. The CDR3 DNA sequence: TGTGCCAGCACTGAAACAGGGACCTATGGCTACACCTTC.

The CDR3 DNA reads TGTGCCACCAGCAGGTCGACAGGGTATACAACTAATGAAAAACTGTTTTTT. Amino acids: CATSRSTGYTTNEKLFF. The rearrangement uses TRBV15 and TRBJ1-4, with 7 bases fitting TRBD1. Germline V gene sequence: CDR1 LNHNV, CDR2 YYDKDF (reference sequence). The CDR3 has 17 residues. Unmatched junction bases numbered 7, after V lost 3 bases and J lost 0 bases.

In nucleotides, the CDR3 is TGTGCCAGCCTTGAGCGGACCCAGTACTTC. Protein: CASLERTQYF. The chain recombines TRBV27 with TRBJ2-5; D remains ambiguous. V lost 8 bases, J lost 7 bases, and 8 bases lay in between. Germline-derived CDR1 and CDR2 are MNHEY and SMNVEV (reference sequence). The CDR3 has 10 amino acids.

As concerns this clone: A junction boundary mismatches the germline segment, possibly from a read error. This sequence joins TRBV5-6 and TRBJ2-7; possibly TRBD2 for D (5 bases). Germline CDR1 is SGHDT and CDR2 is YYEEEE. This CDR3 has 18 amino acids. CDR3 bases: TGTGTCAGCAGCCCGGAGGCAGGATTAAGGCTAAACCTCTACGAGCAGTACTTC. This encodes CVSSPEAGLRLNLYEQYF. Using reference TRBV5-6 and TRBJ2-7 for the parts outside the CDR3, the full variable domain is DAGVTQSPTHLIKTRGQQVTLRCSPKSGHDTVSWYQQALGQGPQFIFQYYEEEERQRGNFPDRFSGHQFPNYSSELNVNALLLGDSALYLCVSSPEAGLRLNLYEQYFGPGTRLTVT.

CDR3 sequence: CASVPQTNTGELFF. The CDR3 DNA is TGTGCTAGTGTTCCCCAAACGAACACCGGGGAGCTGTTTTTT. This rearrangement joins TRBV12-5 to TRBJ2-2; D remains unclear. Trimming stripped 7 bases from V and 0 bases from J, with 9 bases between. The CDR3 sequence is 14 residues long. Germline CDR1 and CDR2: LGHNT and FRNRAP.

This clone was counted once. The V gene is TRBV27, the J gene TRBJ1-1, with D maybe TRBD1 (6 bases). The CDR3 is 13 amino acids. With 7 bases removed from V and 0 bases from J, the gap between germline ends came to 9 bases. CDR1 is MNHEY, CDR2 SMNVEV, per germline (reference sequence). The DNA for the CDR3 is TGTGCCAGCAAGGACAGCATGAACACTGAAGCTTTCTTT. This translates into CASKDSMNTEAFF.

The chain employs TRBV6-5 and TRBJ2-7, with a tentative D call TRBD2 (6 bases). Germline CDR1 reads MNHEY; CDR2 reads SVGAGI. The CDR3 length is 15 residues. Trimming pared 10 bases from V and 3 bases from J, leaving 22 bases between. The CDR3 region is CATRRGYHDRYEQYF. As DNA, the CDR3 is TGTGCCACTCGGCGGGGCTACCACGACCGCTACGAGCAGTACTTC.

This clone turned up a few times. This chain joins TRBV5-8 and TRBJ1-2; D gene uncertain. V shed 2 bases and J shed 8 bases, with 13 bases lying between them. Germline V gives CDR1 SGHTS, CDR2 YDEGEE. The CDR3 covers 13 residues. The CDR3 DNA reads TGTGCCAGCAGCTTTGAGCGGGGTTGGGGCTACACCTTC. Translating it yields CASSFERGWGYTF.

This clone appeared a few times. The chain is built from TRBV30 and TRBJ1-5; D gene unclear. V was cut by 0 bases and J by 2 bases, with 11 bases left in between. This CDR3 has 15 amino acids. The germline V gene has CDR1 GTSNPN and CDR2 SVGIG (reference sequence). As DNA, the CDR3 is TGTGCCTGGAGTGTCCGTCTAGGTGGCAATCAGCCCCAGCATTTT. Translating it yields CAWSVRLGGNQPQHF.